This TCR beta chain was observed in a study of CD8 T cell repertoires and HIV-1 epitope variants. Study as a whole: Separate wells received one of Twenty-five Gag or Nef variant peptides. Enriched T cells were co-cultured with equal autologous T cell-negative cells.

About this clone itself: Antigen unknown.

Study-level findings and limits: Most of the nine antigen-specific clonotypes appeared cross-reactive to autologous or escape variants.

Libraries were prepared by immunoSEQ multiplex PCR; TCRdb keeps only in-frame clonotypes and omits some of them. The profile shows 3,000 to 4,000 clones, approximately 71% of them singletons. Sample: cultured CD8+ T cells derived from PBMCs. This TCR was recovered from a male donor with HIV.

CDR3 region: CASSLRLAGGPSYNEQFF. Written as DNA, the CDR3 is TGTGCCAGCAGCCTACGACTAGCGGGAGGGCCCTCCTACAATGAGCAGTTCTTC. The chain employs TRBV5-5 and TRBJ2-1; TRBD2 agrees at 14 bases. From germline, CDR1 is SGHKS and CDR2 YYEKEE (reference sequence). Trimming at V came to 4 bases and at J to 0 bases, leaving 6 bases not matched to a gene. This CDR3 spans 18 amino acids.